Listed below are T cell receptor beta chains from one sample, sequenced in a study of T cell repertoires in ileal Crohn's disease. The protocol was immunoSEQ multiplex PCR, while the TCRdb copy is restricted to in-frame clones and leaves out a portion. The sample comprises around 2,500 clones, 69% of which are singletons, and 15% to 25% rests with the top ten. Sequenced material: ileal tissue. The receptors were sampled from an adult with Crohn's disease. Each CDR3 is given with its conserved first and last residue. Fields, in order: J gene, clone size, V gene, D gene, CDR3 DNA, CDR3 protein. The D gene is left open where the match is weak. The size of a clone is reported for some rows only, either as once, few or many, or as a class for expanded clones.

TRBJ2-7 | - | TRBV9 | TRBD2 | TGTGCCAGCAGCGCATCGAGCGGGGGGGCCTACGAGCAGTACTTC | CASSASSGGAYEQYF
TRBJ2-7 | - | TRBV7-2 | - | TGTGCCAGCGGGCAAACAGCCTACGAGCAGTACTTC | CASGQTAYEQYF
TRBJ1-2 | - | TRBV4-1 | TRBD1 | TGCGCCAGCAGCCAAGATCACAGGGGGCGTGATGGCTACACCTTC | CASSQDHRGRDGYTF
TRBJ1-3 | - | TRBV5-6 | - | TGTGCCAGCAGCCCAGGACAGCTTAACTCTGGAAACACCATATATTTT | CASSPGQLNSGNTIYF
TRBJ2-6 | - | TRBV6-4 | - | TGTGCCAGCAGTATGGGAGCGGGGGCCAACGTCCTGACTTTC | CASSMGAGANVLTF
TRBJ1-5 | - | TRBV19 | TRBD1 | TGTGCCAGTAGTATAGGACAGGGAATCGGTCAGCCCCAGCATTTT | CASSIGQGIGQPQHF
TRBJ2-2 | - | TRBV7-7 | TRBD2 | TGTGCCAGCAGCCCTCCGGGGGGTATAGACACCGGGGAGCTGTTTTTT | CASSPPGGIDTGELFF
TRBJ2-3 | - | TRBV4-1 | - | TGCGCCAGCAGCCAAGAGAGGCCAGGGAGGGATACGCAGTATTTT | CASSQERPGRDTQYF
TRBJ2-3 | - | TRBV7-6 | - | TGTGCCAGCAGCCGAGCGGGCCCGCCAGATACGCAGTATTTT | CASSRAGPPDTQYF
TRBJ1-2 | once | TRBV4-1 | - | TGCGCCAGCAGCCAAGAAGTATTGTTAGACTATGGCTACACCTTC | CASSQEVLLDYGYTF
TRBJ2-1 | - | TRBV5-6 | - | TGTGCCAGCAGCTTGGCCGACTACTCCTACAATGAGCAGTTCTTC | CASSLADYSYNEQFF
TRBJ2-7 | - | TRBV7-2 | - | TGTGCCAGCAGCGCAGTGGCCTACGAGCAGTACTTC | CASSAVAYEQYF
TRBJ2-3 | - | TRBV25-1 | - | TGTGCCAGCAGCGATACAGGGTATACGCAGTATTTT | CASSDTGYTQYF
TRBJ1-2 | - | TRBV5-1 | TRBD1 | TGCGCCAGCAGGGGGACAGGCAGTGGCTACACCTTC | CASRGTGSGYTF
TRBJ2-1 | - | TRBV13 | - | TGTGCCAGCAGTACTACTCTAGACAGTTACAATGAGCAGTTCTTC | CASSTTLDSYNEQFF
TRBJ1-1 | few | TRBV6-1 | - | TGTGCCAGCGGGACTGCAATTTTGGACACTGAAGCTTTCTTT | CASGTAILDTEAFF
TRBJ1-4 | - | TRBV18 | - | TGTGCCAGCTCACCAAATCCAACAACTAATGAAAAACTGTTTTTT | CASSPNPTTNEKLFF
TRBJ2-2 | few | TRBV19 | TRBD1 | TGTGCCAGCAGGACCGGGACAGTTGACACCGGGGAGCTGTTTTTT | CASRTGTVDTGELFF
TRBJ1-6 | few | TRBV30 | - | TGTGCCTGGACTAGGAGAGTGGCCATCTTATCACCCCTCCACTTT | CAWTRRVAILSPLHF
TRBJ2-7 | - | TRBV7-9 | TRBD2 | TGTGCCAGCAGCTTAGCCGGGACTAGGGGGTACGAGCAGTACTTC | CASSLAGTRGYEQYF